This T cell receptor (beta chain) was recovered during a study of TIL therapy for anti-PD-1-resistant metastatic lung cancer. The germline CDR1 and CDR2 sequences are SQVTM and ANQGSEA. The CDR3 runs to 13 residues. The V end was cut by 7 bases, the J end by 9 bases, with 19 bases between. Indicated time point: pre-treatment sample, taken before nivolumab and TIL therapy. The immunoSEQ assay was v3. Profiled with immunoSEQ multiplex PCR; TCRdb holds only in-frame clones, not every one. The data hold under 60,000 clones, with approximately 86% observed a single time. The receptor's source is a person aged 25-80 years with non-small cell lung cancer. The sample was blood, taken at baseline. This chain joins TRBV29-1 and TRBJ2-1; possibly TRBD1 or TRBD2 for D (5 bases each). CDR3 in DNA: TGCAGCGCCGCTTTTCAGGGCGAGGGTGAGCAGTTCTTC. Protein: CSAAFQGEGEQFF.